Listed below are T cell receptor beta chains from one sample, sequenced in a study of read filtering for tumor transcriptome and immune sequencing. One entry per CDR3 protein, called by TCRdb with MiXCR from the reads. Of some 38,000 distinct CDR3 sequences in the sample, 13% to 15% are singletons; the top ten hold 5.5% to 7%. The specimen sequenced was a population of CD138-negative cells sorted from bone marrow. The receptors here all came from a donor aged 40 or over with multiple myeloma. The CDR3 runs from the conserved cysteine through the conserved F or W. The D gene is left open where the match is weak. The size of a clone is reported for some rows only, either as once, few or many, or as a class for expanded clones.

size: many
V: TRBV5-1
D: -
J: TRBJ2-5
CDR3: CASSLGLQETQYF
DNA: TGCGCCAGCAGCTTGGGACTACAAGAGACCCAGTACTTC

size: many
V: TRBV5-1
D: TRBD2
J: TRBJ2-1
CDR3: CASSPGTSGYNEQFF
DNA: TGCGCCAGCAGCCCAGGGACTAGCGGCTACAATGAGCAGTTCTTC

size: -
V: TRBV7-3
D: -
J: TRBJ1-1
CDR3: CASSLQGFGTEAFF
DNA: TGTGCCAGCAGCTTACAGGGGTTCGGGACTGAAGCTTTCTTT

size: medium-sized
V: TRBV6-2/TRBV6-3
D: -
J: TRBJ2-1
CDR3: CASAEPPPNEQFF
DNA: TGTGCCAGCGCAGAGCCCCCCCCCAATGAGCAGTTCTTC

size: many
V: TRBV11-2
D: -
J: TRBJ1-1
CDR3: CASSTSKGITEAFF
DNA: TGTGCCAGCTCCACATCGAAGGGAATCACTGAAGCTTTCTTT

size: many
V: TRBV20-1
D: -
J: TRBJ2-7
CDR3: CSASPLYEQYF
DNA: TGCAGTGCTAGTCCCCTCTACGAGCAGTACTTC

size: few
V: TRBV5-1
D: TRBD1
J: TRBJ1-2
CDR3: CVSSLGTGQDGYTF
DNA: TGCGTCAGCAGCTTGGGGACAGGGCAGGATGGCTACACCTTC

size: many
V: TRBV24-1
D: TRBD2
J: TRBJ2-3
CDR3: CATSALGLARGRDTQYF
DNA: TGTGCCACCAGTGCCCTTGGACTAGCGAGGGGGAGAGATACGCAGTATTTT

size: few
V: TRBV20-1
D: -
J: TRBJ2-3
CDR3: CSAEGRLDTQYF
DNA: TGCAGTGCCGAGGGTAGACTAGATACGCAGTATTTT

size: -
V: TRBV19
D: -
J: TRBJ2-2
CDR3: CASSISRHTGELFF
DNA: TGTGCCAGCAGTATTAGTCGGCACACCGGGGAGCTGTTTTTT

size: few
V: TRBV7-9
D: -
J: TRBJ2-1
CDR3: CASSLSRGWNEQFF
DNA: TGTGCCAGCAGCTTATCCAGGGGTTGGAATGAGCAGTTCTTC

size: many
V: TRBV12-3/TRBV12-4
D: -
J: TRBJ1-5
CDR3: CASRARGSSNQPQHF
DNA: TGTGCCAGCAGAGCCAGGGGATCAAGCAATCAGCCCCAGCATTTT

size: -
V: TRBV20-1
D: -
J: TRBJ1-1
CDR3: CSARDAGPGYTEAFF
DNA: TGCAGTGCTAGAGATGCAGGGCCAGGGTACACTGAAGCTTTCTTT

size: many
V: TRBV28
D: TRBD1
J: TRBJ2-2
CDR3: CASSPTGGIRTGELFF
DNA: TGTGCCAGCAGTCCCACAGGGGGGATAAGGACCGGGGAGCTGTTTTTT

size: medium-sized
V: TRBV5-5
D: -
J: TRBJ1-2
CDR3: CASSLSFPGSYGYTF
DNA: TGTGCCAGCAGCTTGTCATTCCCTGGGAGCTATGGCTACACCTTC

size: -
V: TRBV15
D: -
J: TRBJ2-1
CDR3: CATSREGAGQFF
DNA: TGTGCTACCAGCAGGGAGGGGGCTGGGCAGTTCTTC

size: many
V: TRBV12-3/TRBV12-4
D: -
J: TRBJ1-1
CDR3: CASSRDRRKAFF
DNA: TGTGCCAGCAGTCGGGACCGGCGGAAAGCTTTCTTT

size: many
V: TRBV20-1
D: -
J: TRBJ1-5
CDR3: CSAIRGGNQPQHF
DNA: TGCAGTGCTATAAGAGGGGGGAATCAGCCCCAGCATTTT

size: many
V: TRBV5-1
D: TRBD2
J: TRBJ2-2
CDR3: CASSLAGEGAGELFF
DNA: TGCGCCAGCAGCCTAGCGGGAGAGGGAGCCGGGGAGCTGTTTTTT

size: few
V: TRBV15
D: -
J: TRBJ2-2
CDR3: CATSREQITGELFF
DNA: TGTGCCACCAGCAGAGAACAGATTACCGGGGAGCTGTTTTTT

size: -
V: TRBV20-1
D: TRBD1
J: TRBJ1-5
CDR3: CSAGGHLGQRSFFNQPQHF
DNA: TGCAGTGCTGGAGGACATTTGGGACAGAGAAGTTTCTTCAATCAGCCCCAGCATTTT

size: many
V: TRBV11-3
D: TRBD2
J: TRBJ2-5
CDR3: CASSPAGVETQYF
DNA: TGTGCCAGCAGCCCAGCGGGGGTGGAGACCCAGTACTTC

size: many
V: TRBV5-4
D: -
J: TRBJ2-1
CDR3: CASSSGLRGLNYNEQFF
DNA: TGTGCCAGCAGCTCCGGGCTAAGGGGGTTAAACTACAATGAGCAGTTCTTC

size: many
V: TRBV5-1
D: -
J: TRBJ2-6
CDR3: CASTRVSGANVLTF
DNA: TGCGCCAGCACGAGGGTCTCTGGGGCCAACGTCCTGACTTTC

size: many
V: TRBV5-1
D: TRBD2
J: TRBJ2-4
CDR3: CASSSQGATGGLKNIQYF
DNA: TGCGCCAGCAGCTCCCAGGGAGCGACGGGGGGGCTCAAAAACATTCAGTACTTC

size: many
V: TRBV20-1
D: -
J: TRBJ1-4
CDR3: CSALFGAGEGLFF
DNA: TGCAGTGCCCTCTTCGGGGCAGGGGAGGGACTGTTTTTT

size: many
V: TRBV3-1
D: -
J: TRBJ2-1
CDR3: CASSQDSRSYNEQFF
DNA: TGTGCCAGCAGCCAAGACTCCCGCTCCTACAATGAGCAGTTCTTC

size: many
V: TRBV29-1
D: -
J: TRBJ2-2
CDR3: CSVGVGSITGELFF
DNA: TGCAGCGTTGGAGTAGGTAGTATCACCGGGGAGCTGTTTTTT

size: many
V: TRBV12-3/TRBV12-4
D: TRBD1
J: TRBJ1-1
CDR3: CASSWTGNTGAFF
DNA: TGTGCCAGCAGCTGGACAGGGAACACTGGAGCTTTCTTT

size: many
V: TRBV6-6
D: TRBD1
J: TRBJ2-1
CDR3: CASSRGQGFEQFF
DNA: TGTGCCAGCAGCCGGGGACAGGGTTTTGAGCAGTTCTTC

size: few
V: TRBV6-5
D: TRBD2
J: TRBJ2-2
CDR3: CASSLNPGLASGELFF
DNA: TGTGCCAGCAGCCTCAATCCGGGACTAGCTTCCGGGGAGCTGTTTTTT

size: many
V: TRBV7-9
D: -
J: TRBJ1-5
CDR3: CASSYTGDQPQHF
DNA: TGTGCCAGCAGCTATACGGGGGATCAGCCCCAGCATTTT

size: few
V: TRBV11-3
D: TRBD1
J: TRBJ1-2
CDR3: CASSLGGQASNYGYTF
DNA: TGTGCCAGCAGCTTAGGGGGACAGGCCAGTAACTATGGCTACACCTTC

size: many
V: TRBV5-4
D: -
J: TRBJ1-2
CDR3: CASSQDPQVLDYGYTF
DNA: TGTGCCAGCAGCCAAGATCCGCAGGTTTTGGACTATGGCTACACCTTC

size: medium-sized
V: TRBV7-2
D: TRBD2
J: TRBJ2-1
CDR3: CASSLEGLATNEQFF
DNA: TGTGCCAGCAGCTTAGAAGGACTAGCGACTAATGAGCAGTTCTTC

size: many
V: TRBV20-1
D: TRBD2
J: TRBJ2-5
CDR3: CSGGRGETQYF
DNA: TGCAGTGGCGGGAGGGGGGAGACCCAGTACTTC

size: many
V: TRBV2
D: TRBD1
J: TRBJ2-3
CDR3: CASGRDRRTDTQYF
DNA: TGTGCCAGCGGCCGGGACAGGAGAACAGATACGCAGTATTTT

size: many
V: TRBV20-1
D: -
J: TRBJ1-1
CDR3: CSASSREGSPTEAFF
DNA: TGCAGTGCCTCTTCCCGGGAGGGGAGTCCGACTGAAGCTTTCTTT

size: many
V: TRBV5-1
D: -
J: TRBJ1-1
CDR3: CASSLRRQQNTEAFF
DNA: TGCGCCAGCAGCTTACGCCGCCAGCAGAACACTGAAGCTTTCTTT

size: many
V: TRBV7-9
D: -
J: TRBJ2-5
CDR3: CASSLGFLAETQYF
DNA: TGTGCCAGCAGCTTAGGCTTCCTCGCGGAGACCCAGTACTTC

size: -
V: TRBV4-2
D: -
J: TRBJ1-3
CDR3: CASSQDLGGGVEGNTIYF
DNA: TGTGCCAGCAGCCAAGATTTGGGGGGGGGAGTAGAAGGAAACACCATATATTTT

size: few
V: TRBV23-1
D: -
J: TRBJ1-1
CDR3: CASSQLGGNTEAFF
DNA: TGCGCCAGCAGTCAATTAGGTGGGAACACTGAAGCTTTCTTT

size: many
V: TRBV19
D: -
J: TRBJ1-1
CDR3: CASSIDSQLQAFF
DNA: TGTGCCAGTAGTATAGATTCACAACTGCAAGCTTTCTTT

size: many
V: TRBV20-1
D: -
J: TRBJ1-5
CDR3: CSARKRNQPQHF
DNA: TGCAGTGCTAGGAAAAGGAATCAGCCCCAGCATTTT

size: many
V: TRBV19
D: -
J: TRBJ2-7
CDR3: CASSIFGEQYF
DNA: TGTGCCAGTAGTATCTTCGGCGAGCAGTACTTC

size: many
V: TRBV5-1
D: -
J: TRBJ2-7
CDR3: CASSLNQGPYEQYF
DNA: TGCGCCAGCAGCTTGAACCAGGGACCATACGAGCAGTACTTC

size: many
V: TRBV28
D: TRBD1
J: TRBJ1-5
CDR3: CASRLQGAVQPQHF
DNA: TGTGCCAGCAGGCTACAGGGGGCAGTTCAGCCCCAGCATTTT

size: many
V: TRBV28
D: TRBD2
J: TRBJ2-5
CDR3: CASSFSSGSRETQYF
DNA: TGTGCCAGCAGTTTCTCTAGCGGGAGCCGGGAGACCCAGTACTTC